The 28 T cell receptor beta chains listed next were all sequenced from one sample in a study of CD8+CD57+ T cells in acquired aplastic anemia. The authors sequenced patients whose flow cytometry had shown CD8+CD57+ cell expansion. Both TCR beta VDJ combination and CDR3 sequence profiling were carried out. Genomic DNA was the template for this profiling. TCRdb itself ran the reads through MiXCR, one entry per CDR3 protein. Of under 200,000 distinct CDR3 sequences in the sample, less than 50% were seen once. The material sequenced was sorted CD4+, CD8+, or CD8+CD57+ T cells (not recorded which) from PBMCs. These receptors originate from a human donor with aplastic anemia.

Worth noting for this clonotype: The junction differs from germline at one of its ends, possibly a read error. The rearrangement joins TRBV10-3 to TRBJ1-4; tentative D call: TRBD1 (5 bases). The CDR3 consists of 15 residues. CDR1 is ENHRY, CDR2 SYGVKD, per germline. CDR3 sequence: CAISANRGNNEELFF. The CDR3 DNA reads TGTGCCATCAGCGCCAACCGGGGGAATAATGAAGAACTGTTTTTT.

The chain joins TRBV29-1 to TRBJ2-1; 8 bases map to TRBD2. Germline V gene sequence: CDR1 SQVTM, CDR2 ANQGSEA. The V segment lost 3 bases and the J segment 6 bases; nucleotides outside the gene matches: 10. The CDR3 has 15 residues. CDR3 in DNA: TGCAGCGTTGAGGCACCGGGACTAGGAACCAATGAGCAGTTCTTC. This sequence encodes CSVEAPGLGTNEQFF.

This clonotype was seen many times. V usage is TRBV5-1 and J usage is TRBJ2-4; 11 nucleotides agree with TRBD1. The V gene end was trimmed by 6 bases and the J gene end by 8 bases; junction bases not matched to a gene: 4. This CDR3 comprises 13 residues. Germline values: CDR1 SGHRS, CDR2 YFSETQ. The CDR3 loop reads CASTPGQGDIQYF. The CDR3 region has the DNA TGCGCCAGCACTCCGGGACAGGGGGACATTCAGTACTTC.

The chain joins TRBV20-1 to TRBJ1-1; weak D call: TRBD1 (5 bases). Germline V gene sequence: CDR1 DFQATT, CDR2 SNEGSKA (reference sequence). V was pared by 7 bases and J by 4 bases, with 13 bases between. CDR3 size: 12 residues. CDR3 loop: CSDVGLGTEAFF. The CDR3 DNA follows: TGCAGTGACGTGGGGCTAGGCACTGAAGCTTTCTTT.

Ten or more counts support this clonotype. V gene TRBV5-1 combines with J gene TRBJ2-1; D not resolved. There are 14 residues in the CDR3. The germline gives CDR1 SGHRS, CDR2 YFSETQ. Trimming pared 2 bases from V and 0 bases from J, leaving 6 bases between. CDR3 region: CASSFSPSYNEQFF. Written as DNA, the CDR3 is TGCGCCAGCAGCTTCAGCCCCTCCTACAATGAGCAGTTCTTC.

The chain joins TRBV4-1 to TRBJ1-3; maybe TRBD1 (5 bases). V lost 0 bases and J lost 3, with 15 bases in between. The CDR3 loop spans 17 amino acids. The V gene's germline CDR1 is MGHRA and CDR2 YSYEKL. The CDR3 region is CASSQESSGAGGNTIYF. In DNA, the CDR3 is TGCGCCAGCAGCCAAGAGTCGTCCGGGGCCGGTGGAAACACCATATATTTT.

This clonotype came up a few times. This chain joins TRBV10-3 and TRBJ1-6; 10 bases are a match to TRBD1. The length of the CDR3 is 13 residues. The V gene end was trimmed by 8 bases and the J gene end by 8 bases; junction bases not matched to a gene: 3. Germline V gene lookup returns CDR1 ENHRY and CDR2 SYGVKD. The CDR3 sequence: CAIGGTGDSPLHF. The CDR3, as DNA: TGTGCCATCGGCGGGACAGGGGATTCACCCCTCCACTTT.

This clonotype occurred many times. This rearrangement joins TRBV12-3 or TRBV12-4 to TRBJ2-1, with TRBD1 matching 7 bases. Trimming removed 8 bases from V and 3 bases from J; junction bases left unmatched: 1. CDR3 length: 12 amino acids. The CDR3 sequence: CASGTDYNEQFF. In DNA form, the CDR3 reads TGTGCCAGCGGGACAGACTACAATGAGCAGTTCTTC.

The V and J genes are TRBV24-1 and TRBJ2-1; 9 bases fit TRBD1. CDR1 is KGHDR, CDR2 SFDVKD, per germline. With V trimmed by 4 bases and J by 6 bases, 6 bases remained unmatched. The CDR3 spans 15 residues. For the CDR3, the DNA is TGTGCCACCAGTGACTCGGACAGGGGAGTCAATGAGCAGTTCTTC. It encodes CATSDSDRGVNEQFF.

This sequence joins TRBV10-3 and TRBJ2-1, with D possibly matching TRBD1 (6 bases). The CDR3 sequence is 12 residues long. Looked up from germline, CDR1 is ENHRY and CDR2 is SYGVKD. The ends were cut back, 10 bases at V and 7 bases at J, with 14 bases in the middle. The CDR3 loop is CATNQGGNEQFF. CDR3 DNA sequence: TGTGCCACCAACCAAGGGGGTAATGAGCAGTTCTTC.

This clonotype showed up many times. In DNA, the CDR3 is TGCAGTGCTAGGATTCCGGTTGGCAATCAGCCCCAGCATTTT. The encoded protein is CSARIPVGNQPQHF. This sequence joins TRBV20-1 and TRBJ1-5; D not certain. The V gene lost 3 bases and the J gene lost 2 bases, with 11 bases spanning the gap. The CDR3 spans 14 residues. From germline, CDR1 is DFQATT and CDR2 SNEGSKA (reference sequence).

The CDR3 reads CASSQENSGVYEQYF. The DNA for the CDR3 is TGTGCCAGCAGCCAAGAGAATAGCGGGGTCTACGAGCAGTACTTC. The rearrangement joins TRBV11-2 to TRBJ2-7, with 8 bases lining up with TRBD2. V dropped 5 bases and J dropped 3; count of bases not matched to a gene: 9. CDR3 length: 15 amino acids. Germline loops: CDR1 SGHAT, CDR2 FQNNGV.

This chain links TRBV20-1 with TRBJ2-7, with 10 positions matching TRBD1. The germline V gene has CDR1 DFQATT and CDR2 SNEGSKA (reference sequence). Unmatched junction bases numbered 2, after V lost 3 bases and J lost 6 bases. This CDR3 comprises 12 residues. The DNA for the CDR3 is TGCAGTGCTAGGACAGGGGGCCGCGAGCAGTACTTC. It translates to CSARTGGREQYF.

This chain links TRBV19 with TRBJ2-5; the match to TRBD1 covers 7 bases. This CDR3 is built from 14 residues. V lost 5 bases, J lost 3 bases, and 6 bases stayed unmatched. Germline V gene lookup returns CDR1 LNHDA and CDR2 SQIVND (reference sequence). CDR3 protein: CASSVQGLEETQYF. The CDR3 DNA is TGTGCCAGTAGTGTACAGGGGTTGGAAGAGACCCAGTACTTC.

This clonotype was seen many times. The chain employs TRBV5-1 and TRBJ2-2; D is perhaps TRBD1 (6 bases). Trimming left V 4 bases short and J 3 bases short, with 10 bases between. Germline V lookup: CDR1 SGHRS, CDR2 YFSETQ. This CDR3 spans 14 amino acids. CDR3 sequence (DNA): TGCGCCAGCAGCATTACAGGGTACACCGGGGAGCTGTTTTTT. Its translation is CASSITGYTGELFF.

In this sample, this clonotype turned up many times. The genes are TRBV5-6 and TRBJ2-1, with 7 nucleotides matching TRBD1. V lost 0 bases, J lost 5 bases, and 5 bases stayed unmatched. Looked up from germline, CDR1 is SGHDT and CDR2 is YYEEEE. This CDR3 has 15 amino acids. CDR3 in DNA: TGTGCCAGCAGCTTGGGAGGGGGCGCAAACAATGAGCAGTTCTTC. Encoded protein: CASSLGGGANNEQFF.

The V and J genes are TRBV20-1 and TRBJ2-7, with TRBD2 matching 8 bases. This CDR3 has 15 amino acids. Germline CDR1 is DFQATT and CDR2 is SNEGSKA (reference sequence). V trimming: 2 bases; J trimming: 0 bases; junction bases outside the gene matches: 6. In nucleotides, the CDR3 is TGCAGTGCTAGACCCACTAGCGGCATCTCCTACGAGCAGTACTTC. Translation gives CSARPTSGISYEQYF.

This rearrangement joins TRBV24-1 to TRBJ2-2; D might be TRBD1 (6 bases). Germline V gives CDR1 KGHDR, CDR2 SFDVKD. Trimming left V 3 bases short and J 5 bases short, with 12 bases between. The CDR3 sequence is 15 residues long. CDR3 nucleotides: TGTGCCACCAGTGATGCAGGGGTTGAGACCGGGGAGCTGTTTTTT. It codes for CATSDAGVETGELFF.

This clonotype was observed at least ten times. The chain is built from TRBV9 and TRBJ1-1; D remains ambiguous. The CDR3 is 18 residues long. The ends were cut back, 2 bases at V and 6 bases at J, with 26 bases in the middle. The V gene's germline CDR1 is SGDLS and CDR2 YYNGEE. The CDR3 sequence is CASSVLYPTGVGSPEAFF. The CDR3 DNA follows: TGTGCCAGCAGCGTCCTTTATCCGACCGGGGTTGGGTCCCCTGAAGCTTTCTTT.

This clonotype was seen more than once but under ten times. Just one base apart from a much larger clone, this may be a read error. The V gene is TRBV3-1, the J gene TRBJ2-1; no firm D call. Germline V gives CDR1 LGHDT, CDR2 YNNKEL (reference sequence). The CDR3 consists of 11 residues. Between the trimmed V and J ends, which lost 4 bases and 8 bases, there was a span of 6 bases. This CDR3 is CASSRLDEQFF. The CDR3 coding sequence is TGTGCCAGCAGCCGACTGGATGAGCAGTTCTTC.

This clonotype was seen repeatedly, ten times or more. The V gene is TRBV10-1, the J gene TRBJ2-4, with a possible D match to TRBD2 (6 bases). The germline V gene has CDR1 WNHNN and CDR2 SYGVQD (reference sequence). The V end was cut by 7 bases, the J end by 0 bases, with 19 bases between. CDR3 length equals 17 residues. The CDR3 loop reads CASIQASVFLAKNIQYF. The CDR3 DNA is TGCGCCAGCATTCAGGCTAGCGTTTTCTTAGCCAAAAACATTCAGTACTTC.

The V gene is TRBV10-2, the J gene TRBJ1-1; perhaps TRBD1 as D (5 bases). Between the trimmed V and J ends, which lost 4 bases and 5 bases, there was a span of 11 bases. The CDR3 is 13 residues long. Germline loops: CDR1 WSHSY, CDR2 SAAADI. DNA for the CDR3: TGCGCCAGCAGTGTATTCGGGGGAACTGAAGCTTTCTTT. Translated, it gives CASSVFGGTEAFF.

A note on this clonotype: Just one base apart from a much larger clone, this may be a read error. The chain has TRBV6-1 and TRBJ1-2; 10 nucleotides align to TRBD1. Looked up from germline, CDR1 is MNHNS and CDR2 is SASEGT. The CDR3 runs 14 residues. The CDR3 sequence: CASSGGQGVYGCTF. In DNA form, the CDR3 reads TGTGCCAGCAGTGGCGGACAGGGGGTCTATGGCTGCACCTTC.

This clonotype was picked up many times. The chain joins TRBV3-1 to TRBJ1-6; the D is unclear. CDR1 and CDR2 from the germline V gene are LGHDT and YNNKEL (reference sequence). The CDR3 consists of 14 residues. V was trimmed by 1 base and J by 8 bases, leaving 9 bases between them. The CDR3 bases are TGTGCCAGCAGCCAAGTCGAAGGTGATTCACCCCTCCACTTT. Translation gives CASSQVEGDSPLHF.

Many counts were recorded for this clonotype. CDR3 sequence: CASSPGLLSDTQYF. The CDR3 region has the DNA TGTGCCAGCAGTCCGGGACTATTATCAGATACGCAGTATTTT. The chain employs TRBV6-1 and TRBJ2-3; 7 nucleotides align to TRBD2. V was clipped by 5 bases and J by 4 bases; unmatched bases: 6. The CDR3 runs 14 residues. From germline, CDR1 is MNHNS and CDR2 SASEGT.

This clonotype came up many times. This rearrangement joins TRBV2 to TRBJ1-5, with D possibly being TRBD1 (6 bases). Per germline, CDR1 SNHLY and CDR2 FYNNEI. There are 13 residues in the CDR3. Between the trimmed V and J ends, which lost 6 bases and 7 bases, there was a span of 13 bases. The CDR3 is CASSAGAPQPQHF. The CDR3, as DNA: TGTGCCAGCAGCGCAGGGGCGCCCCAGCCCCAGCATTTT.

About this clonotype itself: This may be a read error, as it is one base from a much larger clone. This chain joins TRBV10-2 and TRBJ1-1; D is perhaps TRBD1 (6 bases). V was cut by 6 bases and J by 0 bases, with 26 bases left in between. CDR3 length: 19 residues. Per germline, CDR1 WSHSY and CDR2 SAAADI. The CDR3 spells CASSLWLTSPRGLNTEAFF. CDR3 DNA: TGCGCCAGCAGCTTGTGGCTAACATCCCCTAGGGGGTTGAACACTGAAGCTTTCTTT.

This chain connects TRBV28 to TRBJ2-7; D may match TRBD1 or TRBD2 (6 bases each). The CDR3 runs to 13 residues. Germline CDR1 reads MDHEN; CDR2 reads SYDVKM. Trimming left V 7 bases short and J 8 bases short, with 18 bases between. CDR3 coding DNA: TGTGCCAGCACCCTGGGGGGCCTATGGCAGCAGTACTTC. It translates to CASTLGGLWQQYF.